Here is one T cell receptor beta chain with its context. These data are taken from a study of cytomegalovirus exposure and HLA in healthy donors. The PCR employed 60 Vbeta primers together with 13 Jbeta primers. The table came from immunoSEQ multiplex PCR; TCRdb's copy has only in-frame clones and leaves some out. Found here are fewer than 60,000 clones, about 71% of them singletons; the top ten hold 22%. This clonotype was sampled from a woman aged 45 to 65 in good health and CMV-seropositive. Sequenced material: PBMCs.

Here the CDR3 DNA reads TGTGCCAGCAGCACCGGACAAAGCACAGATACGCAGTATTTT. Amino acids: CASSTGQSTDTQYF. This chain uses TRBV7-2 with TRBJ2-3; the D gene is possibly TRBD1 (5 bases). CDR1 is SGHTA and CDR2 is FQGNSA in the germline V gene. This CDR3 has 14 residues. V shed 5 bases and J shed 0 bases, with 9 bases lying between them.